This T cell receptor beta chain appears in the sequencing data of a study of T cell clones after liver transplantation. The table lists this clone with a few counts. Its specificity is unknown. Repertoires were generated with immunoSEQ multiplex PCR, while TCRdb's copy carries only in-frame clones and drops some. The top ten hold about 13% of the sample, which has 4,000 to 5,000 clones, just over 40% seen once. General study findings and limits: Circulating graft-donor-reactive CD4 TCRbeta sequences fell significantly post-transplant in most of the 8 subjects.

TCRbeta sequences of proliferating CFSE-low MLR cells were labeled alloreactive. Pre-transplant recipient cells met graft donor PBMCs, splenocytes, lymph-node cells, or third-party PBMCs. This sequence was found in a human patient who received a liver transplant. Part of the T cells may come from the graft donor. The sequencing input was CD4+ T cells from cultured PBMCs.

CDR3: CSVGGQGIRETQYF. In nucleotides, the CDR3 is TGCAGCGTTGGGGGACAGGGGATCAGGGAGACCCAGTACTTC. The chain combines TRBV29-1 with TRBJ2-5; 10 bases match TRBD1. The length of the CDR3 is 14 residues. V lost 4 bases, J lost 5 bases, and 7 bases stayed unmatched. CDR1 and CDR2 from the germline V gene are SQVTM and ANQGSEA.